These 3 T cell receptor beta chains originate from one sample sequenced in a study of Graves' ophthalmopathy and Graves' hyperthyroidism. TCR beta CDR3 regions were amplified from RNA transcripts. Following a first-round RT-PCR that used HTBI primers, a second-round multiplex PCR was carried out. TCRdb processed the multiplex PCR reads anew with MiXCR; each CDR3 protein has one entry. This sample yields over a million distinct CDR3 sequences, of which less than 45% are seen a single time; 11% belongs to the top ten. Sequenced input: peripheral blood or thyroid tissue (not recorded which). The receptor set was obtained from an adult man with Graves' hyperthyroidism.

The table lists this clonotype with many counts. J is TRBJ1-1 and V is TRBV2; TRBD1 matches at 8 bases. Trimming took 5 bases from V and 5 from J; bases not matched to a gene: 7. The CDR3 is 14 residues long. Germline CDR1 SNHLY, CDR2 FYNNEI. The CDR3 loop reads CASSLDRVITEAFF. Written as DNA, the CDR3 is TGTGCCAGCAGTTTGGACAGGGTGATAACTGAAGCTTTCTTT.

This chain uses TRBV7-3 with TRBJ1-5; D gene uncertain. V shed 8 bases and J shed 3 bases, with 11 bases lying between them. The CDR3 loop spans 13 amino acids. Germline V gives CDR1 SGHTA, CDR2 FQGTGA. CDR3 sequence: CASRGANNQPQHF. In DNA form, the CDR3 reads TGTGCCAGCCGGGGAGCCAACAATCAGCCCCAGCATTTT.

This clonotype was detected many times. V usage is TRBV10-2 and J usage is TRBJ1-1; TRBD1 aligns across 9 bases. The CDR3 extends over 12 amino acids. V was clipped by 10 bases and J by 7 bases; unmatched bases: 7. Looked up from germline, CDR1 is WSHSY and CDR2 is SAAADI. The CDR3 nucleotides are TGCGCCACTTTACAGGGGGCGAATGAAGCTTTCTTT. It encodes CATLQGANEAFF.